One T cell receptor (beta chain) is described in this entry. Its recognized antigen is unknown. No base quality values were provided; no much bigger clone lies one nucleotide off. This entry belongs to a study of blood T cell repertoires in COVID-19 (dated by TCRdb to about 2020). Background on the whole study: Samples from collaborators originated in the United States, Italy and Spain and spanned both the acute and convalescent phases of COVID-19. HLA class I and class II types, where available, came from metadata supplied by the sample provider rather than from assay-based typing. Subjects who had been exposed to COVID-19, were actively infected with it, or had recovered from it provided the deeply sampled blood TCRbeta repertoires that made up the dataset. A freely available public database, intended as a resource for researchers studying the immune response to SARS-CoV-2, is where the repertoires were released. The sample metadata nearly always contained a de-identified subject ID, COVID-19 status, age in years and sex. The prospective study material was composed of cDNA or gDNA derived from T cells, B-cell-depleted T cells, or PBMCs. Samples came from the ongoing ImmuneRACE study (first 160 participants) plus 1,254 subjects from 6 global collaborators. Study-level results and caveats: The amount of clinical and demographic metadata varied by source and participant and was provided uncurated.

One collaborating source in Seattle enrolled patients during active infection and followed them longitudinally through the course of disease. Each collaborating institution followed its own protocols to collect whole blood in K2EDTA tubes. For TCRbeta analysis, collaborator samples were shipped as frozen whole blood, as isolated PBMCs, or as DNA extracted from either sample type. TCRbeta CDR3 regions were amplified from genomic DNA by means of the immunoSEQ Assay, a bias-controlled multiplex PCR. The original methods were these. The number of nucleated cells in each sample was estimated by amplification of reference gene primers within the assay. To quantify the absolute abundance of each unique TCRbeta CDR3 rearrangement, sequence reads were collapsed and filtered. For each sample, productive Simpson clonality was calculated as the square root of Simpson's diversity index over productive rearrangements. In its TCRdb copy, this immuneACCESS table keeps in-frame sequences only and misses some clones. Where compared with another copy, unresolved V genes explain less than half of these, and the others have no known cause. V, J and clone size are those of that table, while D and trimming were read from the DNA. For this sample the table gives around 120,000 clones, of which more than 90% were detected only once. The ten top clones hold around 4.6% of the sample.

At the junction V is shortened by 2 bases and J by 1 base; bases outside the gene matches: 7. The CDR3 runs 17 residues from the cysteine to the phenylalanine. Left in the record is the CDR3 DNA by itself, 51 bases read in frame from the first base. Looking up the germline V gene yields CDR1 LGHNA and CDR2 YSLEER. The rearranged segments are TRBV4-3 and TRBJ2-2; 7 of the junction bases match TRBD1. The sequence came from a man in his sixties with COVID-19, enrolled during active disease. Sequencing was done on a sample of peripheral blood. The CDR3 reads as follows: CASSQFSGTENTGELFF. The DNA is TGCGCCAGCAGCCAATTCTCCGGGACAGAGAACACCGGGGAGCTGTTTTTT.